Here is one T cell receptor (beta chain) with its context. Its specificity is unknown. This CDR3 has 13 amino acids. Germline loops: CDR1 GTSNPN, CDR2 SVGIG (reference sequence). V dropped 5 bases and J dropped 9 bases, with 19 bases sitting between them. The sample comes from a study of STAT3 mutations in large granular lymphocyte leukemia. The table came from immunoSEQ multiplex PCR; TCRdb's copy has only in-frame clones and leaves some out. The table has thousands of clones, 66% seen once. General study points: Every T-LGLL patient had at least one immunodominant TCRbeta clonotype. In some patients, a small highly pathogenic clone possibly went undetected. Treatment regimens differed across patients between samplings.

Sequencing used peripheral blood mononuclear cells. V is TRBV30 and J is TRBJ1-1; no definite D call. The sequence came from a man aged 60 to 69 with T-cell large granular lymphocyte leukemia. Some clones in this sample may be carry-over from other donors' samples. The CDR3, as DNA: TGTGCCTGGGGGAGGACTACAGCCTTTCAAGCTTTCTTT. Translating it yields CAWGRTTAFQAFF. Supplemented by reference TRBV30 and TRBJ1-1, the full variable domain reads SQTIHQWPATLVQPVGSPLSLECTVEGTSNPNLYWYRQAAGRGLQLLFYSVGIGQISSEVPQNLSASRPQDRQFILSSKKLLLSDSGFYLCAWGRTTAFQAFFGQGTRLTVV.